This T cell receptor beta chain was recovered during a study of breast tumors, draining lymph nodes, adjacent tissues. This clonotype was picked up a small number of times. The antigen is not known. Axillary draining lymph nodes of breast cancer patients supplied the node samples. One entry per CDR3 protein, called by TCRdb with MiXCR from the multiplex PCR reads. The sample holds about 230,000 distinct CDR3 sequences, roughly 32% seen once. The study's findings and limits: Data fit most tumor T cells coming from lymph node, expanding in tumor.

Germline V gene lookup returns CDR1 LNHDA and CDR2 SQIVND (reference sequence). Losses at the gene ends were 3 bases for V and 0 bases for J; bases not matched to a gene: 16. This CDR3 has 20 amino acids. The source of this sequence is a female donor with breast cancer. Some clones in this sample may be carry-over from other donors' samples. The gene calls are TRBV19 and TRBJ1-1, with TRBD1 matching over 10 bases. Sequenced input: axillary lymph node tissue. The CDR3 loop reads CASSIVGVGGQGRMNTEAFF. Written as DNA, the CDR3 is TGTGCCAGTAGTATCGTGGGGGTGGGGGGACAGGGGCGGATGAACACTGAAGCTTTCTTT.